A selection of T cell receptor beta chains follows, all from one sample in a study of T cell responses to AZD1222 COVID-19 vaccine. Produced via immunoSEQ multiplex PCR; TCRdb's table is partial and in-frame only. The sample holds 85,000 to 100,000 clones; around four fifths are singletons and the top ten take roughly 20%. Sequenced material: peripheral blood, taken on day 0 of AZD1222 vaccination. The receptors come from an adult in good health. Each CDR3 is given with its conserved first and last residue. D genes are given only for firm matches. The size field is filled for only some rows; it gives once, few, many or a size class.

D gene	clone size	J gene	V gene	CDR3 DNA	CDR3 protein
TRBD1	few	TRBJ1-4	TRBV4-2	TGTGCCAGCAGCCAAAACCCGGGACAGGGTAATGAAAAACTGTTTTTT	CASSQNPGQGNEKLFF
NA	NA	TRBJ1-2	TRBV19	TGTGCCAGTAGTGTACAAGCGGGGGATGCTAACTATGGCTACACCTTC	CASSVQAGDANYGYTF
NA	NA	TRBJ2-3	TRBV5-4	TGTGCCAGCAGTCGGCAGGGTGGTGAAGATACGCAGTATTTT	CASSRQGGEDTQYF
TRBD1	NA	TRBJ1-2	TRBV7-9	TGTGCCAGCAGCCTCGGACAGGGGGTCGACTATGGCTACACCTTC	CASSLGQGVDYGYTF
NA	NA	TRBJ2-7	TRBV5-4	TGTGCCAGCAGCACCGCCTACGAGCAGTACTTC	CASSTAYEQYF
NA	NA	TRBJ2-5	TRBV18	TGTGCCAGCTCACCAATACCGGGACAAATTTCCCAAGAGACCCAGTACTTC	CASSPIPGQISQETQYF
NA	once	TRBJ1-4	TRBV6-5	TGTGCCAGCAGCCTCGACAGAACCAATGAAAAACTGTTTTTT	CASSLDRTNEKLFF
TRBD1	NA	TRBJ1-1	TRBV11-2	TGTGCCAGCAGCCAGGACAGGGGGTACTGGGGGGGCACTGAAGCTTTCTTT	CASSQDRGYWGGTEAFF
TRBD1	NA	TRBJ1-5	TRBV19	TGTGCCAGTAGTATCGGACAGGGGGGCCAGCCCCAGCATTTT	CASSIGQGGQPQHF
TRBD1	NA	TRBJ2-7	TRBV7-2	TGTGCCAGCAGCATAGCGGGACAGGGGTTTAGCGCGCAAACCTACGAGCAGTACTTC	CASSIAGQGFSAQTYEQYF
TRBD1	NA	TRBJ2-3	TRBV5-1	TGCGCCAGCAGCTCCGGACAGGGCGTAGATACGCAGTATTTT	CASSSGQGVDTQYF
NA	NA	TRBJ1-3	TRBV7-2	TGTGCCAGCAGCTTAAAGGTAGCAGACACCATATATTTT	CASSLKVADTIYF
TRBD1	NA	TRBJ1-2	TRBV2	TGTGCCAGCAGTGAAAGGACAGGCCGGGCTGGCTACACCTTC	CASSERTGRAGYTF
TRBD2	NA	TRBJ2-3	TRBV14	TGTGCCAGCAGCCAAGTAAAAGCGGGAATCACAGATACGCAGTATTTT	CASSQVKAGITDTQYF
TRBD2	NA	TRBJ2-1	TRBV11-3	TGTGCCAGCAGCTCCGGACTAGGGGCCTACACTGAGCAGTTCTTC	CASSSGLGAYTEQFF
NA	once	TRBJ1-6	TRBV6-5	TGTGCCAGCACCTTGGAGGGGGTCCTTAATTCACCCCTCCACTTT	CASTLEGVLNSPLHF
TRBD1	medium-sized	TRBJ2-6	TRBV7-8	TGTGCCAGCAGCTTTGACAGGGTCTCTGGGGCCAACGTCCTGACTTTC	CASSFDRVSGANVLTF
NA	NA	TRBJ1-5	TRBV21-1	TGTGCCAGCATTAGCAGGGGAACACCCACTAGCAATCAGCCCCAGCATTTT	CASISRGTPTSNQPQHF
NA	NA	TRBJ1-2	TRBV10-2	TGCGCCAGCACATCGCGGGAGGGTTCTAACTATGGCTACACCTTC	CASTSREGSNYGYTF
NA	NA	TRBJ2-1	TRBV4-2	TGTGCCAGCAGCCAAGACGTAGGTGGGGCCAATGAGCAGTTCTTC	CASSQDVGGANEQFF
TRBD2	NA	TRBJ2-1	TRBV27	TGTGCCAGCAGTTTATTTGGAGTAGCGGGAGGTTCCTACAATGAGCAGTTCTTC	CASSLFGVAGGSYNEQFF
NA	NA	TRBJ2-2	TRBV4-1	TGCGCCAGCAGCCAAGAAGGACAGCCCGGCACCGGGGAGCTGTTTTTT	CASSQEGQPGTGELFF
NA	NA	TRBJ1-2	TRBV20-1	TGCAGTGCCCCTACAGGGAATGGCTACACCTTC	CSAPTGNGYTF
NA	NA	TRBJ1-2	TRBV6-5	TGTGCCAGCAGTCAGCCAGGGATGGGGAACTATGGCTACACCTTC	CASSQPGMGNYGYTF
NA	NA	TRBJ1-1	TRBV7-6	TGTGCCAGCAGCTTCCACTACGCCGGGGTGGGGAACATGAACACTGAAGCTTTCTTT	CASSFHYAGVGNMNTEAFF
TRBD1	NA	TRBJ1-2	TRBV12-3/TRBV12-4	TGTGCCAGCAGCCGGGACAGGACCTATGGCTACACCTTC	CASSRDRTYGYTF
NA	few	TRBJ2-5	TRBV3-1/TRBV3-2	TGTGCCAGCAGCCTCACGGCCCGGGACAACCAAGAGACCCAGTACTTC	CASSLTARDNQETQYF
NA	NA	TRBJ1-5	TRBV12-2	TGTGCAAGTCGCTTCCGAGGGGAAGGCTGGGTATATAGCAATCAGCCCCAGCATTTT	CASRFRGEGWVYSNQPQHF
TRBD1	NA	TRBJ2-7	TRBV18	TGTGCCAGCTCACCACCTGATGGACAGGTGGGGCAGTACTTC	CASSPPDGQVGQYF
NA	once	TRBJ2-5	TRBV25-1	TGTGCCAGCAGTGATCACATCAGGGCGGAGGGGACCCAGTACTTC	CASSDHIRAEGTQYF
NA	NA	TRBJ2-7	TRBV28	TGTGCCAGCAGCCCGACAGGAGGAAGGTCCTACGAGCAGTACTTC	CASSPTGGRSYEQYF
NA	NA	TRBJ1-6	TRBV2	TGTGCCAGCAGGAGTTGGTGGATTAATTCACCCCTCCACTTT	CASRSWWINSPLHF
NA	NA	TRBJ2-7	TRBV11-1	TGTGCCAGCAGCTTAGTGGGAATTGGAGACGAGCAGTACTTC	CASSLVGIGDEQYF
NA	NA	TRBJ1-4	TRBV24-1	TGTGCCACCACTAGAGAATACGCTAATGAAAAACTGTTTTTT	CATTREYANEKLFF
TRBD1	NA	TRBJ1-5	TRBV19	TGTGCCAGTAGTATAGCAGGGGACCTCGGGACAGGAGGCCCTAGCAATCAGCCCCAGCATTTT	CASSIAGDLGTGGPSNQPQHF
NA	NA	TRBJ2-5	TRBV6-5	TGTGCCAGCAGTTACCGAGGGGTGGGTGAGACCCAGTACTTC	CASSYRGVGETQYF
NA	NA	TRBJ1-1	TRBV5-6	TGTGCCAGCAGCCCGGTGGGGGTGGGGAACACTGAAGCTTTCTTT	CASSPVGVGNTEAFF
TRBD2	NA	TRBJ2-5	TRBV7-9	TGTGCCAGCAGCTTAGAGTGGGGACTAGCGGGTAAAGAGACCCAGTACTTC	CASSLEWGLAGKETQYF
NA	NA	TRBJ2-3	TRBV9	TGTGCCAGCAGCGTAGGGGGGGACTCCTACACAGATACGCAGTATTTT	CASSVGGDSYTDTQYF
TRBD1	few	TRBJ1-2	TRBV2	TGTGCCAGCATTCCTTCGACAGGGAACTATGGCTACACCTTC	CASIPSTGNYGYTF
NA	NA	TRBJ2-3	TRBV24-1	TGTGCCACCAGTGAACAGAACACAGATACGCAGTATTTT	CATSEQNTDTQYF
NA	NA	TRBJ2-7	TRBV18	TGTGCCAGCTCACCTAGGGGAACCGGACGTAGGGGTGACGAGCAGTACTTC	CASSPRGTGRRGDEQYF
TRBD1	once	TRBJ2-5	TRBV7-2	TGTGCCAGCAGCTATCAGGGGGCGCAAAAGACCCAGTACTTC	CASSYQGAQKTQYF
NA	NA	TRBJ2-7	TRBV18	TGTGCCAGCTCACCACCTGACAGAACCTACGAGCAGTACTTC	CASSPPDRTYEQYF
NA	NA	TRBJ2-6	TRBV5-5	TGTGCCAGCAGCGGCCTGTCCCCAGCTGTTGGGGCCAACGTCCTGACTTTC	CASSGLSPAVGANVLTF
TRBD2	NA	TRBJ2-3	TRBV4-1	TGCGCCAGCAGCCATCCGGGACTAGCGGGAGGGCCCACAGATACGCAGTATTTT	CASSHPGLAGGPTDTQYF
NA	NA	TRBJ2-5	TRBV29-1	TGCAGCGCTGGACAGGGAGGGGAGACCCAGTACTTC	CSAGQGGETQYF
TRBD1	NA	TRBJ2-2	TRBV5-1	TGCGCCAGCAGCTTTCAGGGGGCGCCGAACACCGGGGAGCTGTTTTTT	CASSFQGAPNTGELFF
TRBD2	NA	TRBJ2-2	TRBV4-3	TGCGCCAGCAGCATCCGAGCGGGAGGTGGCGGGGAGCTGTTTTTT	CASSIRAGGGGELFF
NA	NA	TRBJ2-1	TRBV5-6	TGTGCCAGCAGCTTGCTTGGCGGGGAATACAATGAGCAGTTCTTC	CASSLLGGEYNEQFF
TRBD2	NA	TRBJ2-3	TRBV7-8	TGTGCCAGCAGCTTAGGACTAGCGGGAGGGCTCGATGCTAGCACAGATACGCAGTATTTT	CASSLGLAGGLDASTDTQYF
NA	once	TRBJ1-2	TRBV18	TGTGCCAGCTCACCAAACACAGGATATGGCTACACCTTC	CASSPNTGYGYTF
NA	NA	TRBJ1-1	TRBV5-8	TGTGCCAGCAGCAATACAATCACTGAAGCTTTCTTT	CASSNTITEAFF
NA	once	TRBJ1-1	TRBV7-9	TGTGCCAGCAGCTTAGGGACCGCCAACCCTGAAGCTTTCTTT	CASSLGTANPEAFF
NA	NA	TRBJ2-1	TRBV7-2	TGTGCCAGCAGCTTAGGTGGCTATTACAATGAGCAGTTCTTC	CASSLGGYYNEQFF